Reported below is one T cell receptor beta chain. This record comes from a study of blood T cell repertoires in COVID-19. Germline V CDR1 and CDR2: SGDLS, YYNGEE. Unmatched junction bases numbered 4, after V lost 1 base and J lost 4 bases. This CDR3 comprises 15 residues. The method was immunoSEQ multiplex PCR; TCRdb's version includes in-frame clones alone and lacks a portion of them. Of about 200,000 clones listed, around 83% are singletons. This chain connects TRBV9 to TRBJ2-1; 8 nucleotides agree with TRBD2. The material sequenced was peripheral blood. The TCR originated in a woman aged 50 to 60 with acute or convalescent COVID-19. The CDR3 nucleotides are TGTGCCAGCAGCGTAACGGGGGGGATTTACAATGAGCAGTTCTTC. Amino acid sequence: CASSVTGGIYNEQFF.